The 14 T cell receptor beta chains below come from one sample, sequenced in a study of early T cells in non-severe SARS-CoV-2 infection (dated by TCRdb to about 2021). The library was generated by 5' RACE. The instrument given in TCRdb is NextSeq 500. The public reads were run again by TCRdb, first through fastp at Q25 and then through MiXCR, and only productive beta chains were kept. Each record represents a unique CDR3 protein, reported with the most common genes and DNA among its rows. The sample contains 40,000 to 60,000 distinct CDR3 sequences, around 6.9% of them found a single time. In total, the top ten clones hold 2.8% of the sample. Sequenced material: whole blood, taken at baseline. The receptors shown here come from an adult who was a healthcare worker with PCR-confirmed SARS-CoV-2 infection or an uninfected control (not recorded which).

The genes are TRBV18 and TRBJ1-6; 8 nucleotides match TRBD1. Trimming took 6 bases from V and 9 from J; bases not matched to a gene: 10. CDR1 and CDR2 (germline): KGHSH, LQKENI. The CDR3 runs to 15 residues. CDR3 coding DNA: TGTGCCAGCTCGGTCGGACAGGGAATAAGTTCACCCCTCCACTTT. This encodes CASSVGQGISSPLHF.

This clonotype appeared a few times. V usage is TRBV20-1 and J usage is TRBJ2-1; no reliable D call. Trimming took off 4 bases at V and 3 bases at J, with 10 bases between the two ends. Germline CDR1 DFQATT, CDR2 SNEGSKA (reference sequence). The CDR3 has 13 amino acids. The CDR3 region has the DNA TGCAGTGCTAAATTTGCGGTCTACAATGAGCAGTTCTTC. The encoded protein is CSAKFAVYNEQFF.

The chain carries TRBV18 and TRBJ2-7; 7 bases agree with TRBD1. CDR1 and CDR2 from the germline V gene are KGHSH and LQKENI. This CDR3 is 15 amino acids long. V trimming: 3 bases; J trimming: 3 bases; junction bases outside the gene matches: 8. CDR3 DNA: TGTGCCAGCTCACCGTCCCCGACAGGGAACTACGAGCAGTACTTC. Encoded protein: CASSPSPTGNYEQYF. Full variable domain (missing parts from reference TRBV18 and TRBJ2-7): NAGVMQNPRHLVRRRGQEARLRCSPMKGHSHVYWYRQLPEEGLKFMVYLQKENIIDESGMPKERFSAEFPKEGPSILRIQQVVRGDSAAYFCASSPSPTGNYEQYFGPGTRLTVT.

This clonotype was counted only a few times. The chain has TRBV6-2 or TRBV6-3 and TRBJ2-1, with D possibly being TRBD2 (5 bases). The CDR3 contains 17 residues. CDR1 is MNHEY, CDR2 SVGEGT, per germline. V was trimmed by 0 bases and J by 6 bases, leaving 18 bases between them. The CDR3 reads CASSYSTRGRRVNEQFF. CDR3 DNA: TGTGCCAGCAGTTACTCGACCAGAGGCCGGCGGGTCAATGAGCAGTTCTTC.

At least ten counts were recorded for this clonotype. The chain is built from TRBV3-1 and TRBJ1-3; D call uncertain. The germline V gene encodes CDR1 LGHDT and CDR2 YNNKEL (reference sequence). This CDR3 spans 15 amino acids. V was clipped by 3 bases and J by 0 bases, with 9 bases between them. CDR3 residues: CASSQDVVSGNTIYF. The CDR3 DNA reads TGTGCCAGCAGCCAGGACGTCGTCTCTGGAAACACCATATATTTT.

In its sample, this clonotype was seen a few times. The chain combines TRBV27 with TRBJ1-5; no clear D. The CDR3 consists of 13 residues. Trimming removed 3 bases at V and 7 bases at J, with 10 bases between. Germline CDR1 MNHEY, CDR2 SMNVEV (reference sequence). The CDR3 is CASSFLRGQPQHF. The CDR3 nucleotides read TGTGCCAGCAGTTTCCTAAGAGGGCAGCCCCAGCATTTT.

This clonotype came up a few times. The CDR3 DNA follows: TGCAGTGCTAAAGATTACAATGAGCAGTTCTTC. This codes for CSAKDYNEQFF. The chain recombines TRBV20-1 with TRBJ2-1; no clear D gene. V lost 4 bases, J lost 4 bases, and 5 bases lay in between. Germline V gene lookup returns CDR1 DFQATT and CDR2 SNEGSKA (reference sequence). The CDR3 has 11 residues.

Many counts were recorded for this clonotype. This chain links TRBV20-1 with TRBJ2-7; TRBD2 matches at 7 bases. V lost 5 bases, J lost 0 bases, and 7 bases stayed unmatched. The CDR3 loop spans 14 amino acids. CDR1 is DFQATT, CDR2 SNEGSKA, per germline (reference sequence). CDR3 coding DNA: TGCAGTGCTCCCGGGACTACCTTCTCCTACGAGCAGTACTTC. Encoded protein: CSAPGTTFSYEQYF.

By sample fraction, this clonotype is medium-sized. CDR3: CASSTTDGTGGVTTQYF. As DNA, the CDR3 is TGTGCCAGCAGTACTACAGACGGGACAGGGGGCGTCACAACCCAGTACTTC. J is TRBJ2-4 and V is TRBV6-5; TRBD1 matches 12 bases. Germline CDR1 reads MNHEY; CDR2 reads SVGAGI. CDR3 length: 17 amino acids. Trimming at V came to 5 bases and at J to 13 bases, leaving 18 bases not matched to a gene.

Many counts were recorded for this clonotype. In DNA, the CDR3 is TGTGCCAGCAGCTTAGCGGCGGGGGGAAATCAGCCCCAGCATTTT. Its translation is CASSLAAGGNQPQHF. This rearrangement joins TRBV7-8 to TRBJ1-5, with D tentatively TRBD1 (5 bases). Germline V gene data show CDR1 as SGHVS and CDR2 as FQNEAQ. The V end lost 0 bases, the J end lost 4 bases, and 10 bases lay between the germline ends. The CDR3 sequence is 15 residues long. Full variable domain (rest looked up from reference TRBV7-8 and TRBJ1-5): GAGVSQSPRYKVAKRGQDVALRCDPISGHVSLFWYQQALGQGPEFLTYFQNEAQLDKSGLPSDRFFAERPEGSVSTLKIQRTQQEDSAVYLCASSLAAGGNQPQHFGDGTRLSIL.

Many counts were recorded for this clonotype. The CDR3 loop is CASRTGAKMDQPQHF. The CDR3 DNA reads as TGCGCCAGCAGAACCGGGGCCAAGATGGATCAGCCCCAGCATTTT. The chain links TRBV23-1 to TRBJ1-5; D possibly corresponds to TRBD1 (5 bases). TRBV23-1 is an ORF for which the function is uncertain. The CDR3 is made up of 15 amino acids. The germline V and J ends were trimmed by 6 bases and 5 bases, with 17 bases remaining between them.

The rearrangement joins TRBV5-6 to TRBJ2-5; D possibly corresponds to TRBD1 (6 bases). CDR1 and CDR2 from the germline V gene are SGHDT and YYEEEE. There are 15 residues in the CDR3. V lost 2 bases and J 1 base, leaving 12 bases between the germline ends. The CDR3 here is CASSFLTGPQETQYF. CDR3 nucleotides: TGTGCCAGCAGCTTCTTGACAGGCCCCCAAGAGACCCAGTACTTC.

The CDR3 DNA sequence: TGTGCCAGCAGCCCCCACTCTGGGGCCAACGTCCTGACTTTC. It is translated as CASSPHSGANVLTF. The chain is built from TRBV7-9 and TRBJ2-6, with unresolved D. Trimming left V 5 bases short and J 0 bases short, with 5 bases between. The CDR3 loop spans 14 amino acids. The V gene's germline CDR1 is SEHNR and CDR2 FQNEAQ (reference sequence).

At least ten counts were recorded for this clonotype. The chain has TRBV14 and TRBJ2-1; D is unclear. The ends were cut back, 4 bases at V and 4 bases at J, with 8 bases in the middle. CDR3 length equals 13 residues. The germline CDR1 and CDR2 sequences are SGHDN and FVKESK. Written as DNA, the CDR3 is TGTGCCAGCAGCCTCATGTTGTACAATGAGCAGTTCTTC. Encoded protein: CASSLMLYNEQFF.